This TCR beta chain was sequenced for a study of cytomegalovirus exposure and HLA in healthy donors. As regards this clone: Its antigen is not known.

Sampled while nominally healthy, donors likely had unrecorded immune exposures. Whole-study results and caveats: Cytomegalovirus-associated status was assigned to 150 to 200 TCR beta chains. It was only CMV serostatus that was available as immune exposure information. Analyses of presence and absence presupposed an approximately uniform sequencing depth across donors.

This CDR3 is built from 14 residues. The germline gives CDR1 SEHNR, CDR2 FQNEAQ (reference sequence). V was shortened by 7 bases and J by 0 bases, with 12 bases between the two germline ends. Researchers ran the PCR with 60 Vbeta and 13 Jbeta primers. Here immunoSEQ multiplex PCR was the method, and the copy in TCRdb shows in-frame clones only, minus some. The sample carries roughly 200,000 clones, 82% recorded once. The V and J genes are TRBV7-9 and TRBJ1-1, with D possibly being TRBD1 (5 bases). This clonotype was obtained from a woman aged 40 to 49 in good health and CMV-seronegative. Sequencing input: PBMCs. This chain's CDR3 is CASTPGPLNTEAFF. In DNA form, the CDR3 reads TGTGCCAGCACCCCAGGGCCTTTGAACACTGAAGCTTTCTTT. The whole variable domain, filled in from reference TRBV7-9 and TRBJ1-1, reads DTGVSQNPRHKITKRGQNVTFRCDPISEHNRLYWYRQTLGQGPEFLTYFQNEAQLEKSRLLSDRFSAERPKGSFSTLEIQRTEQGDSAMYLCASTPGPLNTEAFFGQGTRLTVV.